These 13 T cell receptor beta chains originate from one sample sequenced in a study of T cell repertoires in cytomegalovirus infection. TCRdb reprocessed the reads via MiXCR and lists one record per CDR3 protein. This table holds approximately 81,000 distinct CDR3 sequences, roughly a quarter found once. No cognate antigen is known for these TCRs. This specimen consisted of CD8+ T cells from cultured PBMCs, obtained from culture after CMV antigen stimulation. These receptors originate from a human donor in good health (CMV status not recorded). Some clones in this sample may be carry-over from other donors' samples.

This chain uses TRBV28 with TRBJ2-3; D perhaps matches TRBD2 (6 bases). The CDR3 is 18 amino acids. The V end lost 7 bases, the J end lost 2 bases, and 25 bases lay between the germline ends. Germline CDR1 and CDR2: MDHEN and SYDVKM. The CDR3 DNA is TGTGCCAGCACACTGGAGTCGGGACTCCAAAATAACACAGATACGCAGTATTTT. It codes for CASTLESGLQNNTDTQYF.

The CDR3 DNA reads as TGTGCCAGCAGTTACCGGGGGCCGGACACTGAAGCTTTCTTT. This encodes CASSYRGPDTEAFF. The rearrangement joins TRBV6-2 or TRBV6-3 to TRBJ1-1; D is possibly TRBD1 (6 bases). V lost 2 bases to trimming and J lost 3 bases, with 10 bases between them. CDR1 is MNHEY, CDR2 SVGEGT, per germline. The length of the CDR3 is 14 residues.

The chain uses TRBV6-6 and TRBJ1-1; 8 nucleotides line up with TRBD1. Germline V lookup: CDR1 MNHNY, CDR2 SVGAGI (reference sequence). This CDR3 is 16 amino acids long. V was pared by 5 bases and J by 4 bases, with 12 bases of the junction left unmatched. The CDR3 sequence: CASSTQTGAKSTEAFF. CDR3 in DNA: TGTGCCAGCAGTACACAGACAGGGGCCAAGAGCACTGAAGCTTTCTTT.

A few counts support this clonotype. DNA of the CDR3: TGCGCCAGCAGCCAAGATAGGAGCGGGATCTACAATGAGCAGTTCTTC. Residues: CASSQDRSGIYNEQFF. The chain combines TRBV4-3 with TRBJ2-1; TRBD2 matches at 7 bases. The CDR3 has 16 amino acids. Trimming removed 0 bases from V and 3 bases from J; junction bases left unmatched: 5. Germline V gives CDR1 LGHNA, CDR2 YSLEER.

This chain links TRBV13 with TRBJ1-2, with D maybe TRBD1 (5 bases). There are 14 residues in the CDR3. V lost 5 bases to trimming and J lost 3 bases, with 13 bases between them. Germline V gene sequence: CDR1 PRHDT, CDR2 FYEKMQ (reference sequence). CDR3 sequence (DNA): TGTGCCAGCAGCATGATAGGGGACTACTATGGCTACACCTTC. Its translation: CASSMIGDYYGYTF.

The chain is built from TRBV9 and TRBJ2-1, with 10 bases fitting TRBD2. J lost 0 bases, V lost 0 bases, and 3 bases had no gene match. This CDR3 comprises 17 residues. The V gene's germline CDR1 is SGDLS and CDR2 YYNGEE. CDR3 sequence (DNA): TGTGCCAGCAGCGTAGGTTCTAGCGGGAGCTCCTACAATGAGCAGTTCTTC. Its protein product is CASSVGSSGSSYNEQFF.

The chain links TRBV10-3 to TRBJ2-3; D is unresolved. CDR1 is ENHRY and CDR2 is SYGVKD in the germline V gene. The CDR3 runs 13 residues. V was shortened by 0 bases and J by 4 bases, with 5 bases between the two germline ends. CDR3 coding DNA: TGTGCCATCAGTGAGTCGACTCCAGATACGCAGTATTTT. As protein: CAISESTPDTQYF.

This clonotype occurred a few times. This chain joins TRBV5-8 and TRBJ1-5; 8 nucleotides align to TRBD1. CDR1 SGHTS and CDR2 YDEGEE come from the germline V gene. CDR3 size: 15 residues. Trimming at V came to 1 base and at J to 4 bases, leaving 4 bases not matched to a gene. The CDR3 region is CASSLNRGVNQPQHF. The CDR3 coding sequence is TGTGCCAGCAGCTTGAACAGGGGGGTAAATCAGCCCCAGCATTTT. Together with reference TRBV5-8 and TRBJ1-5, the CDR3 gives the full variable domain: EAGVTQSPTHLIKTRGQQATLRCSPISGHTSVYWYQQALGLGLQFLLWYDEGEERNRGNFPPRFSGRQFPNYSSELNVNALELEDSALYLCASSLNRGVNQPQHFGDGTRLSIL.

The chain employs TRBV5-1 and TRBJ1-2, with D possibly TRBD1 on 5 matching bases. CDR3 size: 13 residues. V lost 5 bases and J lost 6, with 14 bases in between. Looked up from germline, CDR1 is SGHRS and CDR2 is YFSETQ. In DNA form, the CDR3 reads TGCGCCAGCAGGTCTGGGACGAGCGATGGCTACACCTTC. This sequence encodes CASRSGTSDGYTF.

At least ten counts were recorded for this clonotype. The chain links TRBV6-1 to TRBJ1-3; 8 bases line up with TRBD1. CDR1 is MNHNS and CDR2 is SASEGT in the germline V gene. Trimming cost V 2 bases and J 4 bases; bases outside gene matches: 4. CDR3 length equals 15 residues. The CDR3 nucleotides read TGTGCCAGCAGTGAACGCAGGGGGCAAGGAAACACCATATATTTT. It yields the protein CASSERRGQGNTIYF.

The genes are TRBV5-6 and TRBJ2-1; D uncertain. There are 14 residues in the CDR3. Trimming pared 0 bases from V and 0 bases from J, leaving 4 bases between. Germline V gives CDR1 SGHDT, CDR2 YYEEEE. The CDR3 loop is CASSLVGSYNEQFF. The CDR3 coding sequence is TGTGCCAGCAGCTTGGTCGGCTCCTACAATGAGCAGTTCTTC.

This clonotype appeared a few times. This sequence joins TRBV5-6 and TRBJ2-1; 13 nucleotides agree with TRBD2. There are 15 residues in the CDR3. Germline trimming cut 4 bases from V and 7 bases from J; bases unmatched to any gene: 5. Germline V gene data show CDR1 as SGHDT and CDR2 as YYEEEE. CDR3 sequence: CASSILAGGPNEQFF. CDR3 DNA sequence: TGTGCCAGCAGCATACTAGCGGGAGGGCCTAATGAGCAGTTCTTC.

This clonotype was observed a few times. The chain joins TRBV6-2 or TRBV6-3 to TRBJ2-3; 9 bases map to TRBD2. The CDR3 runs to 15 residues. V lost 2 bases to trimming and J lost 3 bases; unmatched junction nucleotides: 3. Germline assignment: CDR1 MNHEY and CDR2 SVGEGT. CDR3 sequence: CASSYLAGFTDTQYF. CDR3 nucleotide sequence: TGTGCCAGCAGTTACCTAGCGGGGTTTACAGATACGCAGTATTTT.